The 6 T cell receptor beta chains in this list originate from one sample, sequenced in a study of control samples from healthy donors and cancer patients. Only in-frame clones appear in the TCRdb table, and some are missing; sequencing was by immunoSEQ multiplex PCR. The sample records roughly 51,000 clones, approximately 89% being singletons. Sequenced material: PBMCs. The receptors here all came from a man aged 40-55 years with colorectal cancer.

This rearrangement joins TRBV15 to TRBJ2-1; 8 bases agree with TRBD1. Trimming took 3 bases from V and 2 from J; bases not matched to a gene: 3. CDR1 and CDR2 (germline): LNHNV, YYDKDF (reference sequence). The CDR3 has 15 residues. The CDR3 DNA is TGTGCCACCAGCAGTCTACAGGGGGCCTACAATGAGCAGTTCTTC. Protein product: CATSSLQGAYNEQFF.

The chain combines TRBV4-3 with TRBJ2-1; 11 bases match TRBD2. The CDR3 consists of 15 residues. The V segment lost 4 bases and the J segment 7 bases; nucleotides outside the gene matches: 6. The germline CDR1 and CDR2 sequences are LGHNA and YSLEER. The CDR3: CASSPHIAGGNEQFF. In DNA, the CDR3 is TGCGCCAGCAGCCCGCACATAGCGGGAGGGAATGAGCAGTTCTTC.

The genes are TRBV14 and TRBJ2-5; 8 nucleotides align to TRBD1. There are 18 residues in the CDR3. Germline CDR1 is SGHDN and CDR2 is FVKESK. V shed 1 base, J shed 4 bases, and the junction held 14 bases outside the gene matches. The CDR3 region has the DNA TGTGCCAGCAGCCAAGGGCAGGGGGCTGTGCTCCTTGGAGAGACCCAGTACTTC. Amino acid sequence: CASSQGQGAVLLGETQYF.

This clone was seen a single time. This chain uses TRBV5-6 with TRBJ2-5; a possible D gene is TRBD2 (6 bases). Germline V lookup: CDR1 SGHDT, CDR2 YYEEEE. V lost 3 bases to trimming and J lost 4 bases, with 10 bases between them. CDR3 length: 13 residues. Here the CDR3 DNA reads TGTGCCAGCAGCTCGGGGGTGGCAGAGACCCAGTACTTC. It specifies CASSSGVAETQYF.

In this sample, this clone turned up a few times. The CDR3 region is CASSPRRGPRTEAFF. As DNA, the CDR3 is TGTGCCAGCAGCCCTAGAAGGGGGCCCAGGACTGAAGCTTTCTTT. The chain employs TRBV5-8 and TRBJ1-1; 7 bases are a match to TRBD1. There are 15 residues in the CDR3. Germline CDR1 and CDR2: SGHTS and YDEGEE. With V trimmed by 4 bases and J by 5 bases, 11 bases remained unmatched.

This sequence joins TRBV10-1 and TRBJ2-1, with 8 bases that match TRBD2. With V trimmed by 2 bases and J by 10 bases, 10 bases remained unmatched. This CDR3 region has 15 residues. CDR1 WNHNN and CDR2 SYGVQD come from the germline V gene (reference sequence). The CDR3 spells CASSEAIAGIREQFF. The CDR3 nucleotides are TGCGCCAGCAGTGAGGCGATAGCGGGAATCCGGGAGCAGTTCTTC.